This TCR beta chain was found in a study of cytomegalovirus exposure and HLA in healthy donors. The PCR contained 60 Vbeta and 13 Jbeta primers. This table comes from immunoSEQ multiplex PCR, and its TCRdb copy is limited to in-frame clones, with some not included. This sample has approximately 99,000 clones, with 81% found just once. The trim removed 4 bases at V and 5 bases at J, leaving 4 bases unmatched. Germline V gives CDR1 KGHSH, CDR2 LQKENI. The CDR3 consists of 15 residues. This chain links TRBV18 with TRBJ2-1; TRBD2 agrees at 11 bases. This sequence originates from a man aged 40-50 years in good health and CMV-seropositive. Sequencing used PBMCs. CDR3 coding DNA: TGTGCCAGCTCACGAGGGACTAGCGGAGACAATGAGCAGTTCTTC. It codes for CASSRGTSGDNEQFF.